Following are 30 T cell receptor beta chains from one sample sequenced in a study of shared clonotypes between healthy human individuals. The repertoire was sequenced with immunoSEQ multiplex PCR; TCRdb's copy has only in-frame clones and lacks some. The sample has over 850,000 clones, 75% to 80% seen once. The specimen was memory CD4+ T cells from PBMCs. Subset noted: CD45RA-negative fraction. The receptors stem from a man younger than 35 in good health. Some clones in this sample may be carry-over from other donors' samples.

On this clone itself: A single base separates this from a much larger clone, so it may be a read error. Within the sample, other DNA sequences also encode this same CDR3. The genes are TRBV4-1 and TRBJ2-7, with TRBD2 matching over 8 bases. Germline V gene sequence: CDR1 MGHRA, CDR2 YSYEKL. This CDR3 region has 16 residues. The J segment lost 3 bases and the V segment lost 4 bases, leaving 11 bases of the junction unmatched. The CDR3 DNA follows: TGCGCCAGCAGCCGCGATAATCTAGCGGGTGACTACGAGCAGTACTTC. Amino acids: CASSRDNLAGDYEQYF.

The chain uses TRBV7-8 and TRBJ1-2; 7 nucleotides agree with TRBD1. CDR1 and CDR2 (germline): SGHVS, FQNEAQ. The J segment lost 7 bases and the V segment lost 5 bases, leaving 7 bases of the junction unmatched. This CDR3 has 13 residues. The CDR3 spells CASSTDPGGGYTF. In nucleotides, the CDR3 is TGTGCCAGCAGCACTGACCCAGGGGGTGGCTACACCTTC.

The V gene is TRBV7-8, the J gene TRBJ2-7; D is unresolved. Germline-derived CDR1 and CDR2 are SGHVS and FQNEAQ. The CDR3 consists of 14 residues. V lost 5 bases to trimming and J lost 4 bases, with 15 bases between them. CDR3 sequence (DNA): TGTGCCAGCAGCACCCCCGGACCCCAATACGAGCAGTACTTC. This gives the protein CASSTPGPQYEQYF. Full variable domain (rest looked up from reference TRBV7-8 and TRBJ2-7): GAGVSQSPRYKVAKRGQDVALRCDPISGHVSLFWYQQALGQGPEFLTYFQNEAQLDKSGLPSDRFFAERPEGSVSTLKIQRTQQEDSAVYLCASSTPGPQYEQYFGPGTRLTVT.

The J gene is TRBJ1-1, the V gene TRBV6-1; D unresolved. Germline CDR1 and CDR2: MNHNS and SASEGT. V was trimmed by 3 bases and J by 1 base, leaving 12 bases between them. This CDR3 comprises 15 residues. The CDR3 DNA sequence: TGTGCCAGCAGTGAGACCCGTCGGGGGAACACTGAAGCTTTCTTT. It encodes CASSETRRGNTEAFF.

This clone has just one count. This chain links TRBV6-4 with TRBJ1-5, with D hard to call. CDR3 length: 15 amino acids. The ends were cut back, 8 bases at V and 2 bases at J, with 16 bases in the middle. CDR1 MRHNA and CDR2 SNTAGT come from the germline V gene. The CDR3 nucleotides read TGTGCCAGCGGTCAGAATCAAGAACGCAATCAGCCCCAGCATTTT. Encoded protein: CASGQNQERNQPQHF.

At least ten counts were recorded for this clone. The same CDR3 arises from other DNA sequences in this sample as well. CDR3 sequence reads: CASSARTAGETQYF. The DNA for the CDR3 is TGTGCCAGCAGCGCACGGACGGCTGGGGAGACCCAGTACTTC. The V call is TRBV7-9, the J call TRBJ2-5; no reliable D call. The CDR3 sequence is 14 residues long. V was trimmed by 5 bases and J by 5 bases, leaving 15 bases between them. Germline V gives CDR1 SEHNR, CDR2 FQNEAQ (reference sequence). The complete variable domain, with remaining parts taken from reference TRBV7-9 and TRBJ2-5, reads DTGVSQNPRHKITKRGQNVTFRCDPISEHNRLYWYRQTLGQGPEFLTYFQNEAQLEKSRLLSDRFSAERPKGSFSTLEIQRTEQGDSAMYLCASSARTAGETQYFGPGTRLLVL.

The chain uses TRBV28 and TRBJ1-2; a weak D match, TRBD1 (6 bases). The CDR3 covers 14 residues. Germline V gene sequence: CDR1 MDHEN, CDR2 SYDVKM. Trimming cost V 7 bases and J 4 bases, with 16 bases left between them. CDR3 sequence (DNA): TGTGCCAGCACCCACCAGGGGCGCGTCTATGGCTACACCTTC. Protein: CASTHQGRVYGYTF.

V is TRBV19 and J is TRBJ2-5, with D perhaps matching TRBD2 (6 bases). Trimming shortened V by 9 bases and J by 4 bases, and 18 bases separated the two germline ends. Germline V gene lookup returns CDR1 LNHDA and CDR2 SQIVND (reference sequence). This CDR3 is 14 amino acids long. The CDR3 bases are TGTGCCAGCACCCAGTCCGGGGGTGGAGAGACCCAGTACTTC. Encoded protein: CASTQSGGGETQYF.

This clone was recorded at least ten times. The chain couples TRBV5-6 to TRBJ2-3; no clear D. The V gene lost 3 bases and the J gene lost 0 bases, with 11 bases spanning the gap. The CDR3 loop spans 15 amino acids. Germline V lookup: CDR1 SGHDT, CDR2 YYEEEE. The DNA for the CDR3 is TGTGCCAGCAGCTCCCAGCTGGAGAGCACAGATACGCAGTATTTT. This codes for CASSSQLESTDTQYF.

V and J are TRBV5-5 and TRBJ2-3; a weak D match, TRBD2 (6 bases). Between the trimmed V and J ends, which lost 6 bases and 10 bases, there was a span of 18 bases. Germline CDR1 reads SGHKS; CDR2 reads YYEKEE (reference sequence). This CDR3 region has 13 residues. The CDR3 DNA is TGTGCCAGCACCCCGGCGGAGGGAAAGGCGCAGTATTTT. Protein product: CASTPAEGKAQYF.

The chain couples TRBV14 to TRBJ2-1; D call uncertain. Germline V lookup: CDR1 SGHDN, CDR2 FVKESK. This CDR3 is built from 14 residues. V lost 4 bases and J 5 bases, leaving 12 bases between the germline ends. CDR3 sequence reads: CASSRWFGNNEQFF. The CDR3 coding sequence is TGTGCCAGCAGCCGCTGGTTCGGAAACAATGAGCAGTTCTTC.

V and J are TRBV6-5 and TRBJ2-1; the match to TRBD2 covers 8 bases. V lost 6 bases, J lost 5 bases, and 6 bases stayed unmatched. Germline V gene data show CDR1 as MNHEY and CDR2 as SVGAGI. The CDR3 contains 14 residues. The CDR3 sequence is CASRSGTRDNEQFF. In DNA form, the CDR3 reads TGTGCCAGCAGGTCCGGGACTAGGGACAATGAGCAGTTCTTC.

The V call is TRBV9, the J call TRBJ1-1, with no clear D. Germline values: CDR1 SGDLS, CDR2 YYNGEE. Trimming took off 0 bases at V and 3 bases at J, with 12 bases between the two ends. The CDR3 runs to 15 residues. CDR3 loop: CASSVGAPWDTEAFF. The CDR3 DNA follows: TGTGCCAGCAGCGTAGGGGCCCCATGGGACACTGAAGCTTTCTTT.

A word on this clone: Other DNA sequences of this sample code for an identical CDR3. This chain uses TRBV9 with TRBJ1-1; D not resolved. This CDR3 has 13 residues. With 0 bases removed from V and 5 bases from J, the gap between germline ends came to 8 bases. In germline, CDR1 is SGDLS, CDR2 YYNGEE. For the CDR3, the DNA is TGTGCCAGCAGCGTAGATCTGGGGACTGAAGCTTTCTTT. Residues: CASSVDLGTEAFF.

The chain joins TRBV10-3 to TRBJ2-5; 8 positions agree with TRBD1. The V and J ends lost 5 bases and 1 base, in that order; junction bases with no gene match: 3. CDR3 length equals 14 residues. The germline gives CDR1 ENHRY, CDR2 SYGVKD. The CDR3 sequence: CAISKQGGQETQYF. CDR3 bases: TGTGCCATCAGTAAACAGGGGGGCCAAGAGACCCAGTACTTC.

The J gene is TRBJ2-7, the V gene TRBV10-1, with D possibly matching TRBD2 (6 bases). Germline V gives CDR1 WNHNN, CDR2 SYGVQD (reference sequence). This CDR3 spans 14 amino acids. With 6 bases removed from V and 3 bases from J, the gap between germline ends came to 15 bases. CDR3 DNA: TGCGCCAGCAGGGTTTGGACTAACAACTACGAGCAGTACTTC. The encoded protein is CASRVWTNNYEQYF.

The V and J genes are TRBV28 and TRBJ2-7; D gene uncertain. This CDR3 spans 9 amino acids. V shed 7 bases and J shed 6 bases, with 4 bases lying between them. Germline V CDR1 and CDR2: MDHEN, SYDVKM. This CDR3 reads CASKVEQYF. CDR3 in DNA: TGTGCCAGCAAGGTCGAGCAGTACTTC.

The chain is built from TRBV18 and TRBJ1-1, with D possibly being TRBD1 (6 bases). The germline V gene has CDR1 KGHSH and CDR2 LQKENI. The CDR3 spans 14 residues. V dropped 6 bases and J dropped 7 bases, with 18 bases sitting between them. The CDR3 region is CASSPTYKDSEAFF. As DNA, the CDR3 is TGTGCCAGCTCGCCCACCTACAAGGACAGTGAAGCTTTCTTT.

The chain links TRBV7-3 to TRBJ1-1, with D hard to call. The CDR3 is made up of 13 amino acids. With 1 base removed from V and 3 bases from J, the gap between germline ends came to 6 bases. CDR1 is SGHTA and CDR2 is FQGTGA in the germline V gene. CDR3 in DNA: TGTGCCAGCAGCTTAAGGATAGACACTGAAGCTTTCTTT. It encodes CASSLRIDTEAFF.

This clone is a singleton in its sample. The chain has TRBV2 and TRBJ2-5; D unclear. This CDR3 region has 14 residues. The ends were cut back, 7 bases at V and 4 bases at J, with 16 bases in the middle. Germline V gives CDR1 SNHLY, CDR2 FYNNEI. The CDR3 DNA reads TGTGCCAGCACCACTGGGATGAGTCGAGAGACCCAGTACTTC. Translated, it gives CASTTGMSRETQYF.

The chain recombines TRBV5-4 with TRBJ1-1; perhaps TRBD1 as D (5 bases). From germline, CDR1 is SGHNT and CDR2 YYREEE (reference sequence). The CDR3 consists of 13 residues. Trimming stripped 6 bases from V and 0 bases from J, with 9 bases between. DNA for the CDR3: TGTGCCAGCACTCAGGGAATGAACACTGAAGCTTTCTTT. Translation: CASTQGMNTEAFF. Complete variable domain (other parts from reference TRBV5-4 and TRBJ1-1): ETGVTQSPTHLIKTRGQQVTLRCSSQSGHNTVSWYQQALGQGPQFIFQYYREEENGRGNFPPRFSGLQFPNYSSELNVNALELDDSALYLCASTQGMNTEAFFGQGTRLTVV.

This chain uses TRBV7-9 with TRBJ2-1; D is uncertain. Trimming took off 4 bases at V and 4 bases at J, with 8 bases between the two ends. This CDR3 is 13 amino acids long. In germline, CDR1 is SEHNR, CDR2 FQNEAQ (reference sequence). CDR3 amino acids: CASSSQEYNEQFF. The CDR3 nucleotides read TGTGCCAGCAGCTCCCAGGAGTACAATGAGCAGTTCTTC.

The chain uses TRBV9 and TRBJ1-2; D is ambiguous. The CDR3 length is 13 residues. Germline-derived CDR1 and CDR2 are SGDLS and YYNGEE. V was trimmed by 4 bases and J by 4 bases, leaving 11 bases between them. CDR3 in amino acids: CASSRREGYGYTF. CDR3 DNA sequence: TGTGCCAGCAGCCGAAGAGAGGGCTATGGCTACACCTTC.

The V gene is TRBV18, the J gene TRBJ1-3; no clear D. CDR3 size: 16 residues. V was clipped by 4 bases and J by 1 base, with 14 bases between them. CDR1 and CDR2 (germline): KGHSH, LQKENI. The CDR3 DNA is TGTGCCAGCTCACAACTAGAGGCCCGGTCTGGAAACACCATATATTTT. Translating gives CASSQLEARSGNTIYF.

The V call is TRBV28, the J call TRBJ1-5, with a tentative D call TRBD1 (5 bases). The CDR3 length is 15 residues. Germline V gene lookup returns CDR1 MDHEN and CDR2 SYDVKM. V lost 6 bases to trimming and J lost 2 bases, with 14 bases between them. The CDR3: CASSRGTAGNQPQHF. The CDR3 nucleotides are TGTGCCAGCAGCCGGGGGACGGCGGGCAATCAGCCCCAGCATTTT.

This clone was seen a handful of times. The gene calls are TRBV5-1 and TRBJ1-1; 12 nucleotides align to TRBD1. Germline CDR1 is SGHRS and CDR2 is YFSETQ. The CDR3 loop spans 18 amino acids. The trim removed 0 bases at V and 5 bases at J, leaving 11 bases unmatched. CDR3 nucleotides: TGCGCCAGCAGCTTGGAGCCCGGGACAGGGGGCTTGCGGACTGAAGCTTTCTTT. Translated, it gives CASSLEPGTGGLRTEAFF.

The chain is built from TRBV5-1 and TRBJ2-7; D call uncertain. The CDR3 loop spans 15 amino acids. Trimming cost V 4 bases and J 4 bases, with 18 bases left between them. Germline values: CDR1 SGHRS, CDR2 YFSETQ. This CDR3 is CASSRRPTSDYEQYF. In DNA form, the CDR3 reads TGCGCCAGCAGCCGACGGCCCACTTCCGATTACGAGCAGTACTTC.

This clone was seen once. The chain carries TRBV25-1 and TRBJ1-3; 7 positions agree with TRBD1. The ends lost 3 bases at V and 1 base at J; junction bases unmatched: 9. The CDR3 totals 17 residues. The germline gives CDR1 MGHDK, CDR2 SYGVNS. CDR3 sequence: CASSDSRTGVSGNTIYF. For the CDR3, the DNA is TGTGCCAGCAGTGACTCGAGGACAGGAGTTTCTGGAAACACCATATATTTT. Complete variable domain (other parts from reference TRBV25-1 and TRBJ1-3): EADIYQTPRYLVIGTGKKITLECSQTMGHDKMYWYQQDPGMELHLIHYSYGVNSTEKGDLSSESTVSRIRTEHFPLTLESARPSHTSQYLCASSDSRTGVSGNTIYFGEGSWLTVV.

The rearrangement joins TRBV18 to TRBJ2-3, with 12 bases matching TRBD2. The V gene's germline CDR1 is KGHSH and CDR2 LQKENI. This CDR3 comprises 15 residues. J gave up 5 bases and V 3 bases, and 3 bases lay outside the gene matches. CDR3 residues: CASSPTSGRRDTQYF. CDR3 DNA sequence: TGTGCCAGCTCACCGACTAGCGGGAGAAGAGATACGCAGTATTTT.

V gene TRBV10-3 combines with J gene TRBJ2-7; D is unclear. Germline loops: CDR1 ENHRY, CDR2 SYGVKD. This CDR3 is 14 amino acids long. The V and J ends lost 3 bases and 0 bases respectively, with 9 bases between them. The DNA for the CDR3 is TGTGCCATCAGTGACCCGCTTTCCTCCTACGAGCAGTACTTC. It is translated as CAISDPLSSYEQYF.